This T cell receptor beta chain was sequenced in a study of spatial heterogeneity in lung cancer. Findings of the study overall: It was found that expanded intratumoral alpha and beta TCR counts tracked tumor mutation counts.

MiXCR was run by TCRdb on the 5' RACE reads, yielding one entry per CDR3 protein. The data show fewer than 15,000 distinct CDR3 sequences, more than 5% seen once. This clonotype was observed many times. What it binds is unknown. This beta chain is an unintended read in a library built for alpha chains; its size means little. Time point indicated: sample taken at primary tumor resection. The CDR3 runs to 11 residues. From germline, CDR1 is SGHRS and CDR2 YFSETQ. V was cut by 4 bases and J by 8 bases, with 10 bases left in between. The rearrangement links TRBV5-1 to TRBJ2-7, with D unclear. The sequence was obtained from a female donor with early-stage non-small cell lung cancer. Here the sequenced sample was lung tumor tissue, taken at surgery. The CDR3 region has the DNA TGCGCCAGCAGCACCCACAAGCAGCAGTACTTC. Amino acid sequence: CASSTHKQQYF.